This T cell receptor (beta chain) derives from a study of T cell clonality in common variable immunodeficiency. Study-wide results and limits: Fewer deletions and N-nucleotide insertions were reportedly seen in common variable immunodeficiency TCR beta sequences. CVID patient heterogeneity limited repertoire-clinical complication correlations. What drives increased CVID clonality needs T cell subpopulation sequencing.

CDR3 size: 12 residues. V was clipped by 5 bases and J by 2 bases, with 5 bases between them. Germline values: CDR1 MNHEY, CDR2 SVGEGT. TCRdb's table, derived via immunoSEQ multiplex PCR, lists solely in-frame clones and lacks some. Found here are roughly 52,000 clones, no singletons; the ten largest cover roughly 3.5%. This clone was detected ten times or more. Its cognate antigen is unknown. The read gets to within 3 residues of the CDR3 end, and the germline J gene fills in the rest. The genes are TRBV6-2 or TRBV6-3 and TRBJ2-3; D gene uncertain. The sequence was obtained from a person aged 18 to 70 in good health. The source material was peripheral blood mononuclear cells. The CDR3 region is CASSPSTDTQYF. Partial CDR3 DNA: TGTGCCAGCAGTCCGTCCACAGATACG.